What follows describes a single TCR beta chain. The sample is drawn from a study of control samples from healthy donors and cancer patients. Sequenced by immunoSEQ multiplex PCR; TCRdb stores in-frame clones only, minus some. The sample records roughly 140,000 clones, over 90% being singletons. The germline V gene encodes CDR1 MDHEN and CDR2 SYDVKM. This CDR3 contains 13 residues. V lost 2 bases and J 1 base, leaving 5 bases between the germline ends. The material sequenced was blood. V gene TRBV28 combines with J gene TRBJ1-2; no firm D call. The TCR originated in a man between 50 and 59 years old in good health. CDR3 bases: TGTGCCAGCAGTTTAGCGTTTAACTATGGCTACACCTTC. Its protein product is CASSLAFNYGYTF.